This entry lists 9 T cell receptor beta chains sequenced from one sample in a study of metastatic and nonmetastatic thyroid tumors. Via MiXCR, TCRdb re-called the PCR reads. Seen here are about 21,000 clones, around 12% observed once, and the top ten hold approximately 25%. All patients reached thyroid surgery having received no treatment beforehand. What was sequenced was blood. All receptors come from a female donor with papillary thyroid cancer or a benign thyroid nodule (not recorded which). Some clones in this sample may be carry-over from other donors' samples.

This clone has at least ten counts. The chain combines TRBV11-2 with TRBJ2-7; perhaps TRBD1 as D (6 bases). The CDR3 extends over 16 amino acids. Germline V gives CDR1 SGHAT, CDR2 FQNNGV. Trimming cost V 5 bases and J 3 bases, with 20 bases left between them. The CDR3 spells CASSPYGTLDSYEQYF. The CDR3 DNA sequence: TGTGCCAGCAGCCCCTACGGGACATTAGACAGCTACGAGCAGTACTTC. Variable domain in full (rest from reference TRBV11-2 and TRBJ2-7): EAGVAQSPRYKIIEKRQSVAFWCNPISGHATLYWYQQILGQGPKLLIQFQNNGVVDDSQLPKDRFSAERLKGVDSTLKIQPAKLEDSAVYLCASSPYGTLDSYEQYFGPGTRLTVT.

Comment on this clone: The CDR3 does not close with the conserved phenylalanine or tryptophan, likely indicating a read error. V and J are TRBV12-3 or TRBV12-4 and TRBJ1-1; 9 nucleotides match TRBD1. Trimming took 8 bases from V and 3 from J; bases not matched to a gene: 7. CDR3 length: 14 residues. CDR3 residues: CASGTGRIDTEAFL. CDR3 bases: TGTGCCAGCGGGACAGGGCGAATTGACACTGAAGCTTTCCTT.

This clone was seen a few times. J is TRBJ1-2 and V is TRBV10-3, with a tentative D call TRBD1 (5 bases). The CDR3 is made up of 12 amino acids. CDR1 ENHRY and CDR2 SYGVKD come from the germline V gene. V was shortened by 9 bases and J by 5 bases, with 13 bases between the two germline ends. This CDR3 is CAISPGKYGYTF. The CDR3 bases are TGTGCCATTAGTCCAGGGAAATATGGCTACACCTTC.

This clone showed up many times. The rearrangement uses TRBV27 and TRBJ1-4; D unresolved. Germline CDR1 and CDR2: MNHEY and SMNVEV (reference sequence). The CDR3 loop spans 14 amino acids. Trimming cost V 6 bases and J 6 bases, with 14 bases left between them. The CDR3 region has the DNA TGTGCCAGCAGGGATGGGCTACGAGATGAAAAACTGTTTTTT. Its translation: CASRDGLRDEKLFF.

This clone has ten or more counts. The V and J genes are TRBV4-1 and TRBJ1-2, with TRBD1 as a possible D gene (6 bases). The CDR3 runs to 16 residues. Trimming removed 6 bases at V and 4 bases at J, with 21 bases between. From germline, CDR1 is MGHRA and CDR2 YSYEKL. The CDR3 nucleotides are TGCGCCAGCAGGCAACCCCGGGGCAGGGGCCTCTATGGCTACACCTTC. It yields the protein CASRQPRGRGLYGYTF.

Ten or more counts support this clone. The chain is built from TRBV7-3 and TRBJ2-6; D might be TRBD1 (6 bases). Germline V gives CDR1 SGHTA, CDR2 FQGTGA. The CDR3 totals 15 residues. The V and J ends lost 6 bases and 2 bases respectively, with 11 bases between them. CDR3 region: CASRPGQPGANVLTF. The CDR3 coding sequence is TGTGCCAGCAGACCAGGACAGCCTGGGGCCAACGTCCTGACTTTC.

About this clone: No conserved phenylalanine or tryptophan is present at the end of the CDR3, so a read error is the likely explanation. The chain employs TRBV6-1 and TRBJ2-1; 12 nucleotides line up with TRBD2. Germline trimming cut 6 bases from V and 10 bases from J; bases unmatched to any gene: 7. Germline CDR1 and CDR2: MNHNS and SASEGT. The CDR3 extends over 14 amino acids. The CDR3 DNA reads as TGTGCCAGCAGCAAATGGACTAGCGGGGAAGAGCAGTTCTTG. Protein product: CASSKWTSGEEQFL.

This clone was counted many times. The chain employs TRBV6-2 or TRBV6-3 and TRBJ1-5; no clear D. Trimming removed 4 bases from V and 0 bases from J, with 10 bases in between. The CDR3 runs to 15 residues. Germline CDR1 is MNHEY and CDR2 is SVGEGT. In DNA, the CDR3 is TGTGCCAGCAGTTTCCGGTGGGATAGCAATCAGCCCCAGCATTTT. As protein: CASSFRWDSNQPQHF.

This clone was observed many times. The chain is built from TRBV2 and TRBJ2-5; D remains unclear. Trimming took off 8 bases at V and 4 bases at J, with 11 bases between the two ends. There are 12 residues in the CDR3. Germline CDR1 is SNHLY and CDR2 is FYNNEI. The CDR3, as DNA: TGTGCCAGCGGCGTCAGGTTAGAGACCCAGTACTTC. Translated, it gives CASGVRLETQYF.